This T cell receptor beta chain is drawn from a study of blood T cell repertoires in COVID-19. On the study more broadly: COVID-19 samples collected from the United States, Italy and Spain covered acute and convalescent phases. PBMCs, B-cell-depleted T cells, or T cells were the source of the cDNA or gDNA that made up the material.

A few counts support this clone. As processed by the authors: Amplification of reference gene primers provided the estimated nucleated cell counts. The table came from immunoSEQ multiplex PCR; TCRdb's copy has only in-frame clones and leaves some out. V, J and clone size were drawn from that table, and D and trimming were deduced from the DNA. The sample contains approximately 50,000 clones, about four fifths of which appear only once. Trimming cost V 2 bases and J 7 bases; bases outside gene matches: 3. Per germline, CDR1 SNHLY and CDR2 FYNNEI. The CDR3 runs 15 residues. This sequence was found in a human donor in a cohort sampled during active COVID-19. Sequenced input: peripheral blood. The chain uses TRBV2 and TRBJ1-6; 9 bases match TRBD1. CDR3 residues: CASSERTGVNSPLHF. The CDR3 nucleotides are TGTGCCAGCAGTGAACGGACAGGGGTCAATTCACCCCTCCACTTT.